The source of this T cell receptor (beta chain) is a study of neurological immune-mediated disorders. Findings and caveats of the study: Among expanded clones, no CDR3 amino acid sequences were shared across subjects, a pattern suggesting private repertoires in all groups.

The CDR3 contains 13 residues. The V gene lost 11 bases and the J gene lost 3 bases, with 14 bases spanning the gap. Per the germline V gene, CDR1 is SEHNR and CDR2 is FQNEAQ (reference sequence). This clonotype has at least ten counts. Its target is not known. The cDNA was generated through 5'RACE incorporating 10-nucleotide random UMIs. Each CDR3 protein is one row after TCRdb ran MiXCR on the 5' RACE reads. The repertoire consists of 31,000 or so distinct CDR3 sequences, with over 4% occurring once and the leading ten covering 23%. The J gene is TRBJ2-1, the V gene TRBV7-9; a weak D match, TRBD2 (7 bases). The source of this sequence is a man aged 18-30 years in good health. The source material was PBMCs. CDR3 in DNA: TGTGCCCCTGGCGGGGGCCGCTACAATGAGCAGTTCTTC. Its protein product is CAPGGGRYNEQFF.